This T cell receptor beta chain came from a study of blood T cell repertoires in COVID-19. Turning to the study itself: Samples representing acute and convalescent COVID-19 were sourced from the United States, Italy and Spain. T cells, B-cell-depleted T cells, or PBMCs provided the cDNA or gDNA that served as material.

Per the study methods: Amplification with reference gene primers provided the estimates of nucleated cell counts. Clones were read by immunoSEQ multiplex PCR, and TCRdb kept only the in-frame ones, dropping some. V, J and clone size derive from that table, while D and trimming were established from the DNA sequence. Of some 140,000 clones listed, around 79% are singletons. The receptor was isolated from an elderly man with acute or convalescent COVID-19. The source material was peripheral blood.

The CDR3 is CASSAGRGTDTQYF. CDR3 DNA: TGTGCCAGCAGCGCCGGGAGGGGAACAGATACGCAGTATTTT. V is TRBV27 and J is TRBJ2-3, with 8 bases lining up with TRBD2. The junction had 5 bases not matched to a gene; V was cut back by 6 bases and J by 3 bases. CDR1 and CDR2 (germline): MNHEY, SMNVEV (reference sequence). The CDR3 totals 14 residues.